The sequence of this T cell receptor (beta chain) was determined in a study of post-analysis software for immune sequencing data. cDNA libraries for TCR beta contained unique molecular identifiers. Each CDR3 protein is one row after TCRdb ran MiXCR on the PCR reads. The sample lists 250,000 to 300,000 distinct CDR3 sequences, 36% occurring once. Whole-study findings and limits: Versus controls, multiple sclerosis patients showed significantly lower diversity (normalized Chao1). Co-batched samples clustered tightly together by F measure.

At least ten counts were recorded for this clonotype. The antigen remains unidentified. This clonotype was obtained from a girl aged 5-17 years with multiple sclerosis. Sequences were obtained from blood.

Here the CDR3 DNA reads TGCAGTGCTCAAGTGGGGGCCGTCCAAGAGACCCAGTACTTC. Translation: CSAQVGAVQETQYF. This chain links TRBV20-1 with TRBJ2-5, with D possibly TRBD1 on 6 matching bases. This CDR3 has 14 amino acids. V lost 5 bases and J 1 base, leaving 14 bases between the germline ends. CDR1 and CDR2 from the germline V gene are DFQATT and SNEGSKA (reference sequence).